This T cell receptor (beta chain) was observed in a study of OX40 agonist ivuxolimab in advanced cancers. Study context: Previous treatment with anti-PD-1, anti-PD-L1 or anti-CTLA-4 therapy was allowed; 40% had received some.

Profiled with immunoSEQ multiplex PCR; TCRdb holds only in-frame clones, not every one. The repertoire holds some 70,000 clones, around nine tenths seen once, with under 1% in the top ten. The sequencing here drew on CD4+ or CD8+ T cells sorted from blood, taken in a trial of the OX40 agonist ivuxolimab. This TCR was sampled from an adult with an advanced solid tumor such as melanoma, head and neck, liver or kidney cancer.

The CDR3 nucleotides are TGTGCCAGTAGTATAGGGACACCCCCCGAGACCCAGTACTTC. Translation: CASSIGTPPETQYF. The chain links TRBV19 to TRBJ2-5, with D perhaps matching TRBD1 (5 bases). CDR3 length: 14 amino acids. Germline CDR1 is LNHDA and CDR2 is SQIVND (reference sequence). Trimming left V 1 base short and J 5 bases short, with 11 bases between.